A single sample is the source of the 23 T cell receptor beta chains below, sequenced in a study of CXCR3-negative and CXCR3-positive naive CD8 T cells. Whole-study findings and limits: Hydrophobicity was higher for TRB CDR3s found in CXCR3-positive naive cells than in CXCR3-negative naive cells.

With UMI labels, 5' RACE was used to prepare the TRB cDNA libraries. TCRdb re-called the 5' RACE reads and shows each CDR3 protein once, DNA omitted. Its listing shows tens of thousands of distinct CDR3 sequences. The antigens for these receptors are not known. The source material was naive CXCR3+ CD8+ T cells from blood. Specified subset: CD45RO-CCR7+CD27+CD95- naive CD8+ T cells expressing CXCR3 (TNR3+). These receptors came from a human donor in good health. Some clones in this sample may be carry-over from other donors' samples.

Here the CDR3 reads CASSPPGQFTDEQFF. This rearrangement joins TRBV28 to TRBJ2-1; no DNA is available, so the TRBD1 call from TCRdb remains unchecked. The length of the CDR3 is 15 residues. Germline lookup yields CDR1 MDHEN and CDR2 SYDVKM.

The chain recombines TRBV12-3 or TRBV12-4 with TRBJ1-1. The CDR3 is made up of 14 amino acids. CDR3 residues: CASSFAWANTEAFF.

This chain links TRBV7-3 with TRBJ2-1. CDR3 size: 13 residues. Germline V gives CDR1 SGHTA, CDR2 FQGTGA. The CDR3 reads CASSFSWGCEQFF.

This chain connects TRBV7-3 to TRBJ1-1. This CDR3 contains 13 residues. Germline CDR1 SGHTA, CDR2 FQGTGA. CDR3 loop: CASSYLPNTEEVF.

This sequence joins TRBV3-1 and TRBJ2-5. Looked up from germline, CDR1 is LGHDT and CDR2 is YNNKEL (reference sequence). The CDR3 spans 17 residues. CDR3 protein: CASSQDLSGDFQETQYF.

The chain employs TRBV12-3 or TRBV12-4 and TRBJ1-5. The CDR3 is 13 residues long. The CDR3 protein is CASSSRGFQPQHF.

V usage is TRBV13 and J usage is TRBJ1-4; TCRdb names TRBD1, which stays unverified in the absence of DNA. Germline V gene lookup returns CDR1 PRHDT and CDR2 FYEKMQ (reference sequence). The CDR3 covers 15 residues. The CDR3 region is CASSNHRGTNEKLFF.

J is TRBJ2-5 and V is TRBV4-3; checking the TCRdb D call of TRBD1 is not possible without DNA. This CDR3 has 13 residues. Germline CDR1 LGHNA, CDR2 YSLEER. CDR3 residues: CASSRAGEETQYF.

This chain connects TRBV7-9 to TRBJ1-5; TCRdb reports TRBD1, a call that lacks DNA to check it against. The CDR3 extends over 16 amino acids. The germline V gene has CDR1 SEHNR and CDR2 FQNEAQ (reference sequence). The CDR3 is CASSFGSGTGRQPQHF. Filled out from reference TRBV7-9 and TRBJ1-5, the complete variable domain reads DTGVSQNPRHKITKRGQNVTFRCDPISEHNRLYWYRQTLGQGPEFLTYFQNEAQLEKSRLLSDRFSAERPKGSFSTLEIQRTEQGDSAMYLCASSFGSGTGRQPQHFGDGTRLSIL.

J is TRBJ2-1 and V is TRBV11-2; the D call from TCRdb, TRBD1, cannot be confirmed without DNA. The CDR3 totals 14 residues. The germline V gene encodes CDR1 SGHAT and CDR2 FQNNGV. The CDR3 loop reads CASSFEGGGHEQFF.

This chain connects TRBV27 to TRBJ1-1; TCRdb's assignment of TRBD1 cannot be checked, as there is no DNA. The germline V gene encodes CDR1 MNHEY and CDR2 SMNVEV (reference sequence). The length of the CDR3 is 13 residues. The CDR3 spells CASSGGGGPEAFF.

The chain is built from TRBV11-2 and TRBJ2-7; the D call from TCRdb, TRBD1, cannot be confirmed without DNA. There are 14 residues in the CDR3. In germline, CDR1 is SGHAT, CDR2 FQNNGV. The CDR3 loop is CASSYGQPGYEQYF. The full variable domain, in which reference TRBV11-2 and TRBJ2-7 provide the parts outside the CDR3, is EAGVAQSPRYKIIEKRQSVAFWCNPISGHATLYWYQQILGQGPKLLIQFQNNGVVDDSQLPKDRFSAERLKGVDSTLKIQPAKLEDSAVYLCASSYGQPGYEQYFGPGTRLTVT.

This chain links TRBV7-9 with TRBJ1-1. The CDR3 is 12 residues long. Per the germline V gene, CDR1 is SEHNR and CDR2 is FQNEAQ (reference sequence). The chain's CDR3 is CATYGSNTEAFF.

This CDR3 is CASSLVFGDNEQFF. V gene TRBV7-6 combines with J gene TRBJ2-1. The CDR3 extends over 14 amino acids. CDR1 is SGHVS and CDR2 is FNYEAQ in the germline V gene.

The chain employs TRBV20-1 and TRBJ2-7. This CDR3 comprises 15 residues. Per the germline V gene, CDR1 is DFQATT and CDR2 is SNEGSKA (reference sequence). CDR3 protein: CSAVGITRFMGEQYF.

The CDR3 is CASSLSRNTEAFF. This chain connects TRBV11-1 to TRBJ1-1. This CDR3 spans 13 amino acids. Germline CDR1 SGHAT, CDR2 FQDESV (reference sequence).

The chain links TRBV5-6 to TRBJ1-5. Germline CDR1 is SGHDT and CDR2 is YYEEEE. The CDR3 consists of 15 residues. This CDR3 reads CASSLGRPSNQPQHF.

The J gene is TRBJ1-1, the V gene TRBV12-3 or TRBV12-4. This CDR3 comprises 13 residues. The CDR3 reads CASSLGGFTEAFF.

The chain is built from TRBV28 and TRBJ1-6; TCRdb's D gene call, TRBD1, goes unchecked for lack of DNA. This CDR3 is 12 amino acids long. The germline V gene encodes CDR1 MDHEN and CDR2 SYDVKM. The CDR3 reads CASSPLWAPLHF.

V gene TRBV6-5 combines with J gene TRBJ2-5; lacking DNA, the TRBD2 call made by TCRdb goes unchecked. CDR1 is MNHEY and CDR2 is SVGAGI in the germline V gene. The CDR3 has 15 amino acids. CDR3 loop: CASSQLAGAWETQYF.

The chain links TRBV29-1 to TRBJ2-2; as DNA is missing, the TRBD1 call by TCRdb cannot be tested. The CDR3 sequence is 13 residues long. The V gene's germline CDR1 is SQVTM and CDR2 ANQGSEA. CDR3 protein: CSVVDSHTGELFF.

The V call is TRBV7-6, the J call TRBJ2-1; TCRdb's assignment of TRBD1 cannot be checked, as there is no DNA. Looked up from germline, CDR1 is SGHVS and CDR2 is FNYEAQ. The CDR3 has 16 residues. The CDR3 loop reads CASSRVPGGVDDEQFF. Variable domain in full (rest from reference TRBV7-6 and TRBJ2-1): GAGVSQSPRYKVTKRGQDVALRCDPISGHVSLYWYRQALGQGPEFLTYFNYEAQQDKSGLPNDRFSAERPEGSISTLTIQRTEQRDSAMYRCASSRVPGGVDDEQFFGPGTRLTVL.

The V and J genes are TRBV7-3 and TRBJ2-7. The CDR3 consists of 13 residues. Germline loops: CDR1 SGHTA, CDR2 FQGTGA. The CDR3 is CASSLGASYEQYF.